The clone carrying this T cell receptor beta chain was seen more than once but under ten times. Using RNA transcripts as the source, TCR beta CDR3 regions were amplified. HTBI primers were employed in a first-round RT-PCR of the TCR CDR3. Using its own MiXCR run on the multiplex PCR reads, TCRdb lists one record per CDR3 protein. The data contain more than 300,000 distinct CDR3 sequences, about 14% of them seen just once; the ten biggest clones take up about 19%. The germline V gene encodes CDR1 MNHNS and CDR2 SASEGT. V lost 7 bases, J lost 4 bases, and 16 bases lay in between. The CDR3 covers 15 residues. The sample is drawn from a study of T cells in Graves' hyperthyroidism and ophthalmopathy.

The clonotype comes from a woman in her 30s with Graves' ophthalmopathy. The sequenced sample was blood. This chain joins TRBV6-1 and TRBJ2-2, with D tentatively TRBD2 (7 bases). The CDR3 sequence: CASNDGGPVTGELFF. CDR3 in DNA: TGTGCCAGCAACGACGGGGGGCCGGTCACCGGGGAGCTGTTTTTT.